One and the same sample provided the 26 T cell receptor beta chains below, sequenced in a study of cytomegalovirus exposure and HLA in healthy donors. PCR used 60 Vbeta primers and 13 Jbeta primers. Assay: immunoSEQ multiplex PCR; the TCRdb copy retains only in-frame clones and omits some. This table lists some 120,000 clones. The sequenced sample consisted of PBMCs. These receptor sequences come from a woman in her sixties in good health and CMV-seronegative.

The V and J genes are TRBV9 and TRBJ2-1; a weak D match, TRBD2 (5 bases). The germline CDR1 and CDR2 sequences are SGDLS and YYNGEE. Trimming left V 0 bases short and J 9 bases short, with 13 bases between. This CDR3 is built from 14 residues. CDR3 DNA: TGTGCCAGCAGCGTAGGGACTGCCAGTGGTGAGCAGTTCTTC. Residues: CASSVGTASGEQFF.

V usage is TRBV18 and J usage is TRBJ1-6; 7 bases line up with TRBD1. CDR3 length: 15 amino acids. With V trimmed by 5 bases and J by 5 bases, 6 bases remained unmatched. The germline gives CDR1 KGHSH, CDR2 LQKENI. Here the CDR3 DNA reads TGTGCCAGCTCAATCCGGGACAGCAATAATTCACCCCTCCACTTT. This gives the protein CASSIRDSNNSPLHF.

The rearrangement links TRBV7-2 to TRBJ1-1, with a tentative D call TRBD1 (5 bases). Trimming removed 5 bases from V and 0 bases from J, with 10 bases in between. This CDR3 is 14 amino acids long. Germline V gives CDR1 SGHTA, CDR2 FQGNSA. The CDR3 DNA follows: TGTGCCAGCAGCCAAGACAGAATGAACACTGAAGCTTTCTTT. Its translation: CASSQDRMNTEAFF.

V is TRBV5-4 and J is TRBJ1-1; D might be TRBD1 (5 bases). CDR1 is SGHNT and CDR2 is YYREEE in the germline V gene (reference sequence). Deletions cut 1 base from V and 3 bases from J, with 13 bases between. The CDR3 spans 15 residues. The CDR3 is CASSLRAGFDTEAFF. The CDR3 bases are TGTGCCAGCAGCTTGCGGGCAGGGTTTGACACTGAAGCTTTCTTT. The entire variable domain, with the rest obtained from reference TRBV5-4 and TRBJ1-1, is as follows: ETGVTQSPTHLIKTRGQQVTLRCSSQSGHNTVSWYQQALGQGPQFIFQYYREEENGRGNFPPRFSGLQFPNYSSELNVNALELDDSALYLCASSLRAGFDTEAFFGQGTRLTVV.

V gene TRBV6-1 combines with J gene TRBJ2-7, with 7 bases aligning to TRBD1. The germline CDR1 and CDR2 sequences are MNHNS and SASEGT. J lost 3 bases, V lost 5 bases, and 7 bases had no gene match. The CDR3 covers 14 residues. Here the CDR3 reads CASSLTGVVYEQYF. The CDR3 DNA is TGTGCCAGCAGTCTTACAGGGGTGGTCTACGAGCAGTACTTC.

The J gene is TRBJ2-5, the V gene TRBV5-6; 11 bases line up with TRBD2. The trim removed 0 bases at V and 5 bases at J, leaving 6 bases unmatched. Germline assignment: CDR1 SGHDT and CDR2 YYEEEE. CDR3 size: 16 residues. The chain's CDR3 is CASSLGTSGPRETQYF. DNA of the CDR3: TGTGCCAGCAGCTTGGGGACTAGCGGGCCCCGTGAGACCCAGTACTTC.

The chain links TRBV9 to TRBJ1-5, with a possible D match to TRBD1 (5 bases). CDR1 is SGDLS and CDR2 is YYNGEE in the germline V gene. This CDR3 is built from 13 residues. Trimming took off 2 bases at V and 6 bases at J, with 9 bases between the two ends. The CDR3 coding sequence is TGTGCCAGCAGCGTGGAAGGGGTTCAGCCCCAGCATTTT. Its translation is CASSVEGVQPQHF.

V usage is TRBV5-1 and J usage is TRBJ1-1, with 11 bases aligning to TRBD1. After removal of 4 bases from V and 1 base from J, the junction contained 9 bases not matched to a gene. In germline, CDR1 is SGHRS, CDR2 YFSETQ. The CDR3 is 17 amino acids. The chain's CDR3 is CASSKRTGGERNTEAFF. CDR3 bases: TGCGCCAGCAGCAAAAGGACAGGGGGCGAGAGGAACACTGAAGCTTTCTTT.

V usage is TRBV27 and J usage is TRBJ1-4; a weak D match, TRBD1 (6 bases). Germline V gives CDR1 MNHEY, CDR2 SMNVEV (reference sequence). This CDR3 spans 14 amino acids. Deletions cut 6 bases from V and 12 bases from J, with 20 bases between. The CDR3 spells CASRSSPVGGELFF. The CDR3 nucleotides read TGTGCCAGCAGATCTTCCCCCGTAGGGGGAGAACTGTTTTTT. Looking up the rest from reference TRBV27 and TRBJ1-4 gives the full variable domain: EAQVTQNPRYLITVTGKKLTVTCSQNMNHEYMSWYRQDPGLGLRQIYYSMNVEVTDKGDVPEGYKVSRKEKRNFPLILESPSPNQTSLYFCASRSSPVGGELFFGSGTQLSVL.

The V gene is TRBV2, the J gene TRBJ2-5; TRBD1 matches 7 bases. V shed 6 bases and J 3 bases; nucleotides not matched to a gene: 13. The CDR3 is 16 residues long. In germline, CDR1 is SNHLY, CDR2 FYNNEI. Here the CDR3 reads CASSAGDRGWEETQYF. CDR3 coding DNA: TGTGCCAGCAGCGCTGGGGACAGAGGGTGGGAAGAGACCCAGTACTTC.

Comments on this clone: At one end, the junction sequence differs from germline, possibly due to a read error. V is TRBV5-4 and J is TRBJ1-2; 7 bases align to TRBD1. CDR3 length equals 17 residues. Germline V gene lookup returns CDR1 SGHNT and CDR2 YYREEE (reference sequence). CDR3 sequence: CASSLLLGGAYNDGYTF. The CDR3 nucleotides are TGTGCCAGCAGCTTGTTACTAGGGGGCGCTTATAACGATGGCTACACCTTC. The full variable domain, rest sourced from reference TRBV5-4 and TRBJ1-2, is ETGVTQSPTHLIKTRGQQVTLRCSSQSGHNTVSWYQQALGQGPQFIFQYYREEENGRGNFPPRFSGLQFPNYSSELNVNALELDDSALYLCASSLLLGGAYNDGYTFGSGTRLTVV.

CDR3 residues: CASRGGQGRTEAFF. The DNA of the CDR3 is TGTGCCAGCAGAGGTGGGCAGGGCCGGACTGAAGCTTTCTTT. The gene calls are TRBV6-6 and TRBJ1-1, with a possible D match to TRBD1 (5 bases). The CDR3 runs 14 residues. Germline V gene lookup returns CDR1 MNHNY and CDR2 SVGAGI (reference sequence). V was cut by 6 bases and J by 5 bases, with 16 bases left in between.

The chain couples TRBV4-1 to TRBJ2-5, with 11 bases matching TRBD2. CDR3 length: 16 residues. V gave up 4 bases and J gave up 5 bases; unmatched junction bases: 9. Germline loops: CDR1 MGHRA, CDR2 YSYEKL. This CDR3 is CASSPGMRLAGETQYF. CDR3 sequence (DNA): TGCGCCAGCAGCCCAGGAATGAGACTAGCGGGGGAGACCCAGTACTTC.

The chain employs TRBV5-6 and TRBJ1-2; maybe TRBD1 (6 bases). Looked up from germline, CDR1 is SGHDT and CDR2 is YYEEEE. Trimming took off 2 bases at V and 2 bases at J, with 10 bases between the two ends. The CDR3 is made up of 14 amino acids. CDR3 in DNA: TGTGCCAGCAGCTTAGGGGGGGAGAACTATGGCTACACCTTC. It codes for CASSLGGENYGYTF.

In DNA, the CDR3 is TGTGCCAGCAGCCCCCTCCCCTCGGGGGGGTCCTACGAGCAGTACTTC. It is translated as CASSPLPSGGSYEQYF. V gene TRBV7-8 combines with J gene TRBJ2-7, with 8 bases lining up with TRBD2. The V gene end was trimmed by 5 bases and the J gene end by 1 base; junction bases not matched to a gene: 10. This CDR3 has 16 amino acids. Germline lookup yields CDR1 SGHVS and CDR2 FQNEAQ. Complete variable domain (other parts from reference TRBV7-8 and TRBJ2-7): GAGVSQSPRYKVAKRGQDVALRCDPISGHVSLFWYQQALGQGPEFLTYFQNEAQLDKSGLPSDRFFAERPEGSVSTLKIQRTQQEDSAVYLCASSPLPSGGSYEQYFGPGTRLTVT.

J is TRBJ2-3 and V is TRBV29-1; 7 positions agree with TRBD2. CDR3 size: 14 residues. Germline V lookup: CDR1 SQVTM, CDR2 ANQGSEA. Losses at the gene ends were 7 bases for V and 1 base for J; bases not matched to a gene: 8. In nucleotides, the CDR3 is TGCAGCGCCTCCAGCGGGAAGGGCACAGATACGCAGTATTTT. Translating it yields CSASSGKGTDTQYF.

The chain joins TRBV6-6 to TRBJ1-2, with TRBD1 matching over 7 bases. Germline CDR1 is MNHNY and CDR2 is SVGAGI (reference sequence). The CDR3 totals 13 residues. V shed 5 bases, J shed 6 bases, and the junction held 6 bases outside the gene matches. As DNA, the CDR3 is TGTGCCAGCAGTACGACCGGGACAGATGGCTACACCTTC. It specifies CASSTTGTDGYTF.

CDR3 amino acids: CASSVSERYNQPQHF. CDR3 DNA sequence: TGTGCCAGCAGCGTGAGTGAGCGCTACAATCAGCCCCAGCATTTT. This chain uses TRBV9 with TRBJ1-5; D is ambiguous. Trimming removed 2 bases at V and 3 bases at J, with 12 bases between. Germline CDR1 is SGDLS and CDR2 is YYNGEE. This CDR3 is built from 15 residues.

This chain connects TRBV18 to TRBJ2-7; D is possibly TRBD1 (6 bases). Germline CDR1 reads KGHSH; CDR2 reads LQKENI. Trimming took 3 bases from V and 0 from J, leaving 9 bases between them. The length of the CDR3 is 14 residues. In DNA, the CDR3 is TGTGCCAGCTCACCTGACAGGAACTCCTACGAGCAGTACTTC. As protein: CASSPDRNSYEQYF.

The V and J genes are TRBV12-5 and TRBJ2-1; TRBD1 is a possible D gene (6 bases). Germline V gene sequence: CDR1 LGHNT, CDR2 FRNRAP. V lost 0 bases and J lost 5, with 11 bases in between. This CDR3 spans 15 amino acids. The DNA for the CDR3 is TGTGCTAGTGGTTTGGTACAGGGACCAAACAATGAGCAGTTCTTC. Translating it yields CASGLVQGPNNEQFF.

This rearrangement joins TRBV7-8 to TRBJ2-3; 12 nucleotides line up with TRBD2. Per germline, CDR1 SGHVS and CDR2 FQNEAQ. The length of the CDR3 is 17 residues. Germline trimming cut 4 bases from V and 5 bases from J; bases unmatched to any gene: 10. In DNA form, the CDR3 reads TGTGCCAGCAGCTCATTTCTAGCGGGGGGGCCGGGAGATACGCAGTATTTT. Encoded protein: CASSSFLAGGPGDTQYF.

This chain uses TRBV5-6 with TRBJ2-4, with D tentatively TRBD2 (6 bases). V was pared by 1 base and J by 8 bases, with 16 bases between. Germline V gene sequence: CDR1 SGHDT, CDR2 YYEEEE. CDR3 length: 15 amino acids. The CDR3 region has the DNA TGTGCCAGCAGCTTGTCTGGGGGGTCGGCAGACATTCAGTACTTC. It translates to CASSLSGGSADIQYF.

A word on this clone: A read error may account for a junction end that differs from germline. This rearrangement joins TRBV19 to TRBJ1-1, with 8 bases that match TRBD1. The CDR3 extends over 13 amino acids. Germline-derived CDR1 and CDR2 are LNHDA and SQIVND (reference sequence). The CDR3 spells CTSSITGGTEAFF. DNA of the CDR3: TGTACCAGTAGTATTACAGGGGGCACTGAAGCTTTCTTT.

The chain uses TRBV28 and TRBJ1-4; D perhaps matches TRBD1 (5 bases). The CDR3 is 16 residues long. Germline CDR1 reads MDHEN; CDR2 reads SYDVKM. The ends were cut back, 2 bases at V and 10 bases at J, with 20 bases in the middle. CDR3 nucleotide sequence: TGTGCCAGCAGTTTAAACACCGGGACGGGGGTGGGAAAACTGTTTTTT. Amino acids: CASSLNTGTGVGKLFF.

Comment on this clone: At one end the junction does not follow the germline gene, possibly because of a read error. The rearrangement joins TRBV7-7 to TRBJ2-5, with 12 bases that match TRBD2. From germline, CDR1 is SSHAT and CDR2 FNYEAQ (reference sequence). The CDR3 runs 17 residues. CDR3 in amino acids: CASSLGEWTSGEETQYF. CDR3 DNA sequence: TGTGCTAGCAGCTTAGGGGAGTGGACTAGCGGGGAAGAGACCCAGTACTTC.

The gene calls are TRBV7-9 and TRBJ2-1; 13 positions agree with TRBD2. The CDR3 runs to 18 residues. V dropped 4 bases and J dropped 0; count of bases not matched to a gene: 6. Germline loops: CDR1 SEHNR, CDR2 FQNEAQ (reference sequence). CDR3 DNA: TGTGCCAGCAGCTCGGGGACTAGCGGGGTAAGCTCCTACAATGAGCAGTTCTTC. As protein: CASSSGTSGVSSYNEQFF.